This TCR beta chain was retrieved from a study of T cell clonotyping in hematopoietic cell transplantation. Overall study findings and caveats: Few recipient clonotypes overlapped donors; over 95% were de novo at given depth.

A note on this clone: Its antigen is not known.

This table comes from immunoSEQ multiplex PCR, and its TCRdb copy is limited to in-frame clones, with some not included. The sample holds just over 8,500 clones, approximately 85% seen once. The receptor comes from a female patient aged 30 to 40 who had an allogeneic stem cell transplant, so the T cells may come from the graft donor. Some clones in this sample may be carry-over from other donors' samples. The input for sequencing was PBMCs, taken 180 days after allogeneic stem cell transplant.

CDR3 sequence reads: CASSDERGGQGFYEQYF. The CDR3 DNA reads TGTGCCAGCAGTGATGAGAGGGGGGGACAGGGGTTCTACGAGCAGTACTTC. The chain joins TRBV6-1 to TRBJ2-7, with 10 nucleotides matching TRBD1. V lost 3 bases to trimming and J lost 3 bases; unmatched junction nucleotides: 11. The germline V gene has CDR1 MNHNS and CDR2 SASEGT. The CDR3 runs to 17 residues.